The 6 T cell receptor beta chains listed next were all sequenced from one sample in a study of control samples from healthy donors and cancer patients. Measured with immunoSEQ multiplex PCR; TCRdb has only the in-frame clones, and not every one. The sample carries tens of thousands of clones, about nine tenths recorded once. The sample consisted of PBMCs. The source is a man between 60 and 75 years old with head and neck cancer.

The V call is TRBV28, the J call TRBJ1-1, with 7 bases lining up with TRBD1. Unmatched junction bases numbered 12, after V lost 5 bases and J lost 0 bases. The CDR3 consists of 17 residues. Germline CDR1 MDHEN, CDR2 SYDVKM. Here the CDR3 reads CASSLSRDRYMNTEAFF. DNA of the CDR3: TGTGCCAGCAGTCTCTCACGGGACAGATACATGAACACTGAAGCTTTCTTT.

The chain carries TRBV7-2 and TRBJ1-6; 7 bases are a match to TRBD1. This CDR3 is built from 14 residues. CDR1 and CDR2 from the germline V gene are SGHTA and FQGNSA. The ends lost 7 bases at V and 8 bases at J; junction bases unmatched: 8. CDR3 sequence reads: CASKEGGIYSPLHF. CDR3 coding DNA: TGTGCCAGCAAGGAAGGGGGCATTTATTCACCCCTCCACTTT.

The gene calls are TRBV5-1 and TRBJ1-1; D gene unclear. V was pared by 0 bases and J by 3 bases, with 6 bases between. Germline assignment: CDR1 SGHRS and CDR2 YFSETQ. The CDR3 covers 13 residues. CDR3 coding DNA: TGCGCCAGCAGCTTGGTATATGACACTGAAGCTTTCTTT. This translates into CASSLVYDTEAFF.

This chain joins TRBV6-5 and TRBJ2-3, with TRBD1 matching 9 bases. The ends lost 5 bases at V and 3 bases at J; junction bases unmatched: 6. Germline loops: CDR1 MNHEY, CDR2 SVGAGI. This CDR3 contains 15 residues. CDR3 residues: CASSLRQGGTDTQYF. CDR3 in DNA: TGTGCCAGCAGTCTGAGACAGGGGGGGACAGATACGCAGTATTTT.

This clone has just a few counts. The chain combines TRBV9 with TRBJ1-6; tentatively, D is TRBD1 (5 bases). The germline V gene has CDR1 SGDLS and CDR2 YYNGEE. The V end was cut by 3 bases, the J end by 7 bases, with 17 bases between. The CDR3 runs to 16 residues. This CDR3 is CASSGGGRTENSPLHF. The CDR3 DNA sequence: TGTGCCAGCAGCGGCGGGGGGAGGACCGAAAATTCACCCCTCCACTTT. The full variable domain, in which reference TRBV9 and TRBJ1-6 provide the parts outside the CDR3, is DSGVTQTPKHLITATGQRVTLRCSPRSGDLSVYWYQQSLDQGLQFLIQYYNGEERAKGNILERFSAQQFPDLHSELNLSSLELGDSALYFCASSGGGRTENSPLHFGNGTRLTVT.

This chain connects TRBV5-1 to TRBJ2-3; D unclear. Trimming took off 4 bases at V and 3 bases at J, with 3 bases between the two ends. The germline CDR1 and CDR2 sequences are SGHRS and YFSETQ. The CDR3 spans 11 residues. The chain's CDR3 is CASSQTDTQYF. CDR3 bases: TGCGCCAGCAGCCAGACAGATACGCAGTATTTT.